This T cell receptor (beta chain) was captured in a study of identical twins (dated by TCRdb to the mid-2010s). A note on the overall study: TCR alpha and beta repertoires from monozygotic twins, unrelated adults of various ages and cord blood were deep-sequenced to test whether fetal clonotypes persist. Replicate twin experiments were performed at different times using different library preparation protocols to rule out contamination. Study-level results and caveats: Zero-insertion analyses could be partly confounded by invariant T cells such as MAIT and iNKT, though diverse VJ usage argued against such confounding for most clonotypes. Excess twin sharing in beta out-of-frame sequences was weaker because fewer shared sequences lowered the signal-to-noise ratio. Compared with coincidental sharing between unrelated individuals, an excess of low generation-probability sequences was observed among out-of-frame TCR alpha sequences shared between twins. In monozygotic twins, recombination models systematically underestimated out-of-frame TCR alpha sharing, but the models matched the sharing seen between unrelated individuals. Because the same donors could not be followed over many years, conclusions were based on cross-sectional statistical analysis. Abundant cord blood beta clonotypes had fewer insertions, young adult naive repertoires showed a similar but weaker trend, and memory repertoires showed no such trend.

This clonotype was observed a handful of times. Its antigen specificity is not known. No much larger clone exists at a distance of one base, and base qualities are not known. Only healthy Caucasian donors were included. Miltenyi CD45RO+ enrichment and human naive T-cell isolation kits were used to isolate memory (CD45RO+) and naive T cells from PBMC. The protocol used for the library was 5' RACE. The sample was run on an Illumina HiSeq 2000. A universal primer binding site was added through template switching, and the final cDNA carried a unique molecular identifier so that TCR cDNA molecules could be counted accurately. First-strand cDNA for TCR alpha and beta chains was synthesized from specific primers in the conserved constant-segment region. To control for contamination, every cDNA library carried two barcodes: a SMART-Mk sample barcode plus Illumina barcodes. TruSeq adapter sequences, together with Illumina sample barcodes, were added in two successive PCR steps. The Illumina HiSeq platform was used with custom primers to sequence TCR alpha and beta cDNA libraries. Per the authors' processing: MiGEC was used to process raw reads and extract unique molecular identifiers, and MiXCR was used to find CDR3 positions. Recombination models were inferred per individual with the repgenHMM and IGoR tools using an EM algorithm. The analysis of shared clonotypes was done with the tcR package in R, with sharing normalized by the product of cloneset sizes. To study raw recombination without the effects of thymic and clonal selection, out-of-frame nonproductive sequences were analyzed. TCRdb's own reprocessing of the public reads used fastp at Q25 and MiXCR and kept productive beta chains. Rows with one shared CDR3 protein collapse into an entry with the most common genes and DNA. TCRdb's processing, not the authors' own work, is the source of the V and J calls. The sample table contains approximately 220,000 distinct CDR3 sequences; only one count was recorded for about a tenth of them. The ten largest account for 5.1% of the sample.

V was cut back by 8 bases and J by 5 bases, leaving a gap of 19 bases between them. The CDR3 starts with the cysteine, ends with the phenylalanine, and has 15 residues. Left in the record is the CDR3 DNA by itself, 45 bases read in frame from the first base. The TCR sequence derives from a woman younger than 35 in good health. Sequencing used memory (CD45RO+) T cells sorted from blood. Per the publication, the cell subset or site label means: CD45RO+ enriched T cells. The chain uses TRBV12-3 or TRBV12-4 and TRBJ2-1; TRBD2 could be the D gene, as 6 bases match. The bases are TGTGCCAGCCAGAGTGGGGGGATTAACAACAATGAGCAGTTCTTC. It codes for CASQSGGINNNEQFF.